Listed below are T cell receptor beta chains from one sample, sequenced in a study of T cells in Graves' hyperthyroidism and ophthalmopathy. TCRdb independently ran MiXCR on the multiplex PCR reads; one entry per CDR3 protein. Among a few hundred thousand distinct CDR3 sequences, approximately 15% were seen once, and the ten largest hold less than 20%. Material for sequencing was blood. These TCRs come from a woman in her 30s with Graves' ophthalmopathy. Both conserved end residues are part of each CDR3. Each record gives: clone size, D gene, J gene, V gene, CDR3 DNA, CDR3 protein. D genes are given only for firm matches. The listing skips clone size in some rows; elsewhere it reads once, few, many or a size class.

size: many
D: NA
J: TRBJ1-1
V: TRBV7-8
DNA: TGTGCCAGCAGCCCTCTCGGAGAAGCTTTCTTT
CDR3: CASSPLGEAFF

size: many
D: NA
J: TRBJ2-1
V: TRBV12-3/TRBV12-4
DNA: TGTGCCAGCAGCCCCGGTGGGGTAGTGAACAATGAGCAGTTCTTC
CDR3: CASSPGGVVNNEQFF

size: many
D: TRBD2
J: TRBJ2-1
V: TRBV27
DNA: TGTGCCAGCAGCTGGGGAAGCGGGGGGTGGGGAAATGAGCAGTTCTTC
CDR3: CASSWGSGGWGNEQFF

size: NA
D: TRBD2
J: TRBJ2-1
V: TRBV28
DNA: TGTGCCAGCAGTTTATCCTTTTTGGATACTAGCGGGGGGGCCCGGAATGAGCAGTTCTTC
CDR3: CASSLSFLDTSGGARNEQFF

size: many
D: NA
J: TRBJ2-7
V: TRBV28
DNA: TGTGCCAGCAGTTTGTCCGAGCAGTACTTC
CDR3: CASSLSEQYF

size: many
D: NA
J: TRBJ2-7
V: TRBV7-2
DNA: TGTGCCAGCAGTGGGGCTCGGTTCTACGAGCAGTACTTC
CDR3: CASSGARFYEQYF

size: many
D: NA
J: TRBJ2-7
V: TRBV12-3/TRBV12-4
DNA: TGTGCCAGCAGCCAGGACTACGAGCAGTACTTC
CDR3: CASSQDYEQYF

size: many
D: TRBD1
J: TRBJ2-1
V: TRBV5-6
DNA: TGTGCCAGCAGCTTGGTAGGGGGCTCATGGATCAATGAGCAGTTCTTC
CDR3: CASSLVGGSWINEQFF

size: once
D: NA
J: TRBJ2-2
V: TRBV24-1
DNA: TGTGCCACCAGTCAAGGGACACCTCTCCGAACGAACACCGGGGAGCTGTTTTTT
CDR3: CATSQGTPLRTNTGELFF

size: NA
D: TRBD2
J: TRBJ2-1
V: TRBV7-3
DNA: TGTGCCAGCAGCTCTAGCGGGGGATCCAATGAGCAGTTCTTC
CDR3: CASSSSGGSNEQFF

size: NA
D: NA
J: TRBJ2-7
V: TRBV12-5
DNA: TGTGCTAGTGGTTTGTCACAGGGATCTTCTTTCTACGAGCAGTACTTC
CDR3: CASGLSQGSSFYEQYF